Each of the 22 T cell receptor beta chains below was sequenced from the same sample in a study of blood T cell repertoires in COVID-19. The data were produced by immunoSEQ multiplex PCR, yet TCRdb's version contains in-frame clones alone and is incomplete. The sample has some 150,000 clones, around 86% seen once. Sample: PBMCs or T cells enriched from blood (not recorded which). These receptors were obtained from a man between 50 and 59 years old who had recovered from COVID-19.

A single count supports this clone. This sequence joins TRBV19 and TRBJ2-7, with TRBD2 as a possible D gene (6 bases). Germline CDR1 LNHDA, CDR2 SQIVND (reference sequence). Trimming shortened V by 9 bases and J by 3 bases, and 15 bases separated the two germline ends. The CDR3 extends over 13 amino acids. CDR3: CASRRDADYEQYF. The CDR3, as DNA: TGTGCCAGCCGGAGGGACGCGGACTACGAGCAGTACTTC.

The table lists this clone with a few counts. The V and J genes are TRBV28 and TRBJ1-2; 8 bases align to TRBD1. After removal of 6 bases from V and 8 bases from J, the junction contained 8 bases not matched to a gene. Germline V lookup: CDR1 MDHEN, CDR2 SYDVKM. The CDR3 is made up of 13 amino acids. CDR3 coding DNA: TGTGCCAGCAGCCCTACAGGGGGACTCGGCTACACCTTC. Residues: CASSPTGGLGYTF.

This chain connects TRBV5-1 to TRBJ2-1; 9 positions match TRBD1. V dropped 4 bases and J dropped 8; count of bases not matched to a gene: 7. The CDR3 runs to 14 residues. Germline loops: CDR1 SGHRS, CDR2 YFSETQ. Here the CDR3 reads CASSPTGGLDEQFF. The CDR3 DNA reads as TGCGCCAGCAGCCCTACAGGGGGCTTGGATGAGCAGTTCTTC.

This chain uses TRBV4-1 with TRBJ1-2; 9 bases fit TRBD1. The germline V gene encodes CDR1 MGHRA and CDR2 YSYEKL. The CDR3 is made up of 17 amino acids. Trimming cost V 0 bases and J 0 bases; bases outside gene matches: 5. CDR3 coding DNA: TGCGCCAGCAGCCAAGACGGGACAGGGAGGGCTAACTATGGCTACACCTTC. This encodes CASSQDGTGRANYGYTF.

V and J are TRBV30 and TRBJ2-7; D might be TRBD1 (6 bases). The length of the CDR3 is 13 residues. With 1 base removed from V and 6 bases from J, the gap between germline ends came to 13 bases. Per germline, CDR1 GTSNPN and CDR2 SVGIG (reference sequence). The CDR3: CAWSGTGRGEQYV. CDR3 DNA sequence: TGTGCCTGGAGTGGAACAGGGAGAGGCGAGCAGTACGTC.

This clone was seen a single time. The gene calls are TRBV2 and TRBJ1-1; the match to TRBD1 covers 7 bases. Germline CDR1 reads SNHLY; CDR2 reads FYNNEI. V was pared by 6 bases and J by 7 bases, with 8 bases of the junction left unmatched. This CDR3 contains 13 residues. CDR3 protein: CASRNRDRNEAFF. CDR3 coding DNA: TGTGCCAGCAGGAACCGGGACAGAAATGAAGCTTTCTTT.

A few counts support this clone. This chain uses TRBV4-3 with TRBJ1-6, with TRBD1 identical over 7 bases. The V gene end was trimmed by 4 bases and the J gene end by 7 bases; junction bases not matched to a gene: 7. Germline V gene sequence: CDR1 LGHNA, CDR2 YSLEER. The CDR3 is 15 residues long. The CDR3 DNA is TGCGCCAGCAGCCCCGCTGGGACAGAGAATTCACCCCTCCACTTT. Amino acids: CASSPAGTENSPLHF.

The chain recombines TRBV11-2 with TRBJ2-5; TRBD2 agrees at 7 bases. Per germline, CDR1 SGHAT and CDR2 FQNNGV. The CDR3 runs 15 residues. Germline trimming cut 1 base from V and 5 bases from J; bases unmatched to any gene: 7. CDR3 loop: CASSLGGRSAETQYF. The DNA for the CDR3 is TGTGCCAGCAGCTTAGGCGGGAGATCGGCGGAGACCCAGTACTTC.

The gene calls are TRBV15 and TRBJ2-3, with 7 bases identical to TRBD1. The V gene end was trimmed by 3 bases and the J gene end by 6 bases; junction bases not matched to a gene: 9. The CDR3 covers 15 residues. Germline values: CDR1 LNHNV, CDR2 YYDKDF (reference sequence). Written as DNA, the CDR3 is TGTGCCACCAGCAGGTCGGGACAGCCCTGGGATACGCAGTATTTT. It yields the protein CATSRSGQPWDTQYF. The complete variable domain, with remaining parts taken from reference TRBV15 and TRBJ2-3, reads DAMVIQNPRYQVTQFGKPVTLSCSQTLNHNVMYWYQQKSSQAPKLLFHYYDKDFNNEADTPDNFQSRRPNTSFCFLDIRSPGLGDTAMYLCATSRSGQPWDTQYFGPGTRLTVL.

The chain links TRBV7-2 to TRBJ2-4; 13 nucleotides align to TRBD2. The V gene end was trimmed by 4 bases and the J gene end by 1 base; junction bases not matched to a gene: 4. Germline V gene sequence: CDR1 SGHTA, CDR2 FQGNSA. The CDR3 extends over 17 amino acids. The CDR3 loop is CASSSGLAGVAKNIQYF. The CDR3 region has the DNA TGTGCCAGCAGCTCCGGACTAGCGGGAGTGGCCAAAAACATTCAGTACTTC.

J is TRBJ1-1 and V is TRBV7-8; no clear D gene. Trimming removed 5 bases from V and 5 bases from J, with 12 bases in between. CDR3 length equals 13 residues. Germline V gene lookup returns CDR1 SGHVS and CDR2 FQNEAQ. The CDR3 reads CASSRPGGTEAFF. The DNA of the CDR3 is TGTGCCAGCAGCCGCCCGGGTGGGACTGAAGCTTTCTTT.

The chain joins TRBV23-1 to TRBJ2-7, with D possibly matching TRBD2 (5 bases). TRBV23-1 is marked as an open reading frame, function uncertain. Between the trimmed V and J ends, which lost 0 bases and 0 bases, there was a span of 15 bases. The CDR3 sequence is 17 residues long. This chain's CDR3 is CASSQSRLVRVSYEQYF. The CDR3 DNA reads as TGCGCCAGCAGTCAATCCCGCTTGGTGAGGGTCTCCTACGAGCAGTACTTC.

This chain connects TRBV5-1 to TRBJ1-6, with D possibly being TRBD1 (6 bases). CDR1 is SGHRS, CDR2 YFSETQ, per germline. V lost 3 bases and J lost 8, with 21 bases in between. The CDR3 loop spans 17 amino acids. CDR3 amino acids: CASSSGTPTLNHSPLHF. CDR3 coding DNA: TGCGCCAGCAGCTCCGGGACACCTACTCTGAATCATTCACCCCTCCACTTT.

The V gene is TRBV7-9, the J gene TRBJ1-1; perhaps TRBD1 as D (6 bases). The CDR3 extends over 15 amino acids. The V end was cut by 5 bases, the J end by 6 bases, with 19 bases between. The V gene's germline CDR1 is SEHNR and CDR2 FQNEAQ (reference sequence). The CDR3: CASSVGTPEGAEAFF. CDR3 DNA: TGTGCCAGCAGCGTCGGGACACCCGAAGGGGCTGAAGCTTTCTTT.

The chain uses TRBV3-1 (or the pseudogene TRBV3-2) and TRBJ1-6, with a possible D match to TRBD1 (5 bases). CDR3 length: 16 residues. V lost 3 bases and J lost 5, with 14 bases in between. The germline V gene has CDR1 LGHDT and CDR2 YNNKEL (reference sequence). The CDR3 protein is CASSHGQGSNNSPLHF. CDR3 sequence (DNA): TGTGCCAGCAGCCATGGCCAGGGTTCAAATAATTCACCCCTCCACTTT.

The chain has TRBV5-4 and TRBJ2-1; tentative D call: TRBD2 (5 bases). With 0 bases removed from V and 7 bases from J, the gap between germline ends came to 11 bases. The CDR3 runs 14 residues. Per the germline V gene, CDR1 is SGHNT and CDR2 is YYREEE (reference sequence). Here the CDR3 reads CASSLEIASNEQFF. In DNA form, the CDR3 reads TGTGCCAGCAGCTTGGAAATAGCGTCTAATGAGCAGTTCTTC.

The chain joins TRBV3-1 (or the pseudogene TRBV3-2) to TRBJ1-2; 7 bases are a match to TRBD1. The CDR3 is 22 amino acids. The germline CDR1 and CDR2 sequences are LGHDT and YNNKEL (reference sequence). J lost 8 bases, V lost 1 base, and 31 bases had no gene match. In DNA form, the CDR3 reads TGTGCCAGCAGCCAAGTCTTTACTCGACATGTGAAGCCGGGACAGAAAACGGACGGCTACACCTTC. Translated, it gives CASSQVFTRHVKPGQKTDGYTF.

The chain couples TRBV5-1 to TRBJ2-2; D possibly corresponds to TRBD1 (6 bases). V was shortened by 4 bases and J by 4 bases, with 11 bases between the two germline ends. The CDR3 covers 14 residues. From germline, CDR1 is SGHRS and CDR2 YFSETQ. CDR3 nucleotide sequence: TGCGCCAGCAGCGGAGGACAGTCCACCGGGGAGCTGTTTTTT. This codes for CASSGGQSTGELFF.

The rearrangement links TRBV5-1 to TRBJ1-1; the match to TRBD1 covers 8 bases. Germline values: CDR1 SGHRS, CDR2 YFSETQ. This CDR3 has 15 residues. The J segment lost 3 bases and the V segment lost 4 bases, leaving 8 bases of the junction unmatched. The CDR3 protein is CASSGSTGVDTEAFF. The CDR3 DNA reads as TGCGCCAGCAGCGGATCGACAGGGGTAGACACTGAAGCTTTCTTT.

The chain joins TRBV7-8 to TRBJ1-2; D is perhaps TRBD1 (5 bases). The CDR3 has 13 residues. Germline CDR1 reads SGHVS; CDR2 reads FQNEAQ. Deletions cut 0 bases from V and 8 bases from J, with 10 bases between. As DNA, the CDR3 is TGTGCCAGCAGCTTAGCAGGGGTCGAGGGCTACACCTTC. Amino acids: CASSLAGVEGYTF.

The chain couples TRBV14 to TRBJ2-7, with 13 bases matching TRBD2. V lost 3 bases, J lost 2 bases, and 7 bases stayed unmatched. Germline loops: CDR1 SGHDN, CDR2 FVKESK. The CDR3 covers 17 residues. The CDR3 sequence is CASSQGILAGGTYEQYF. In DNA form, the CDR3 reads TGTGCCAGCAGCCAGGGGATACTAGCGGGAGGGACCTACGAGCAGTACTTC.

The chain couples TRBV6-1 to TRBJ2-5; D is possibly TRBD1 (6 bases). The CDR3 covers 13 residues. Trimming cost V 3 bases and J 2 bases, with 7 bases left between them. Per the germline V gene, CDR1 is MNHNS and CDR2 is SASEGT. The CDR3 spells CASSEDSQETQYF. In nucleotides, the CDR3 is TGTGCCAGCAGTGAGGACAGTCAAGAGACCCAGTACTTC.